Detailed here is one T cell receptor (beta chain). Its cognate antigen is unknown. Second doses were pooled across both intervals (about 4 or about 12 weeks). Repertoires were generated with immunoSEQ multiplex PCR, while TCRdb's copy carries only in-frame clones and drops some. Seen here are over 100,000 clones, around 87% observed once, and the top ten hold 4.4%. The data originate from a study of T cell responses to AZD1222 COVID-19 vaccine. Study-level points and caveats: Repertoires were obtained only post-peak T cell response. In a largely white British group with more females than males, clonal diversity was possibly underestimated. Spike as a whole was targeted by vaccine-associated CD4 TCRs, dominant at 160-218 and 743-854.

This TCR was recovered from an adult who received the AZD1222 COVID-19 vaccine. The specimen comprised peripheral blood, sampled 28 days after the second AZD1222 dose.

CDR3 region: CASSLHGGNSGNTIYF. For the CDR3, the DNA is TGTGCCAGCAGTCTACATGGGGGTAATTCTGGAAACACCATATATTTT. The chain joins TRBV27 to TRBJ1-3; D is perhaps TRBD1 (5 bases). CDR1 and CDR2 (germline): MNHEY, SMNVEV (reference sequence). The V end lost 5 bases, the J end lost 1 base, and 15 bases lay between the germline ends. The CDR3 extends over 16 amino acids.